The sequence of this TCR beta chain was determined in a study of spatial heterogeneity in lung cancer. Overall study: From matched bulk RNA-seq came a T cell module score, which showed a strong correlation with TCR transcript counts in tumor regions. Within raw reads, each unique TCR and UMI combination appeared on average more than ten times. General study findings and limits: Tumors with more nonsynonymous mutations had more expanded intratumoral alpha and beta TCRs. Ubiquitous and regional expanded TCR counts mirrored ubiquitous and regional nonsynonymous mutation counts, respectively.

From germline, CDR1 is MGHRA and CDR2 YSYEKL. With 8 bases removed from V and 1 base from J, the gap between germline ends came to 14 bases. The CDR3 runs 14 residues. As concerns this clonotype: Its antigen is unidentified.

The time point was: sample taken at primary tumor resection. Whole RNA came from tumor, nontumor lung or frozen PBMC and was sequenced without being sorted. TCRdb reanalysed the 5' RACE reads using MiXCR and keeps one entry per CDR3 protein. The data show 20,000 to 25,000 distinct CDR3 sequences, more than 4.5% seen once. The chain employs TRBV4-1 and TRBJ1-1, with D unresolved. This specimen consisted of lung tumor tissue, obtained at surgery. This clonotype was sampled from a male donor with early-stage non-small cell lung cancer. The DNA for the CDR3 is TGCGCCAGCCTAGACACGACGAGGAACACTGAAGCTTTCTTT. It is translated as CASLDTTRNTEAFF.